The clone carrying this T cell receptor beta chain has a count of ten or more. Its matching antigen is unknown. The sample is drawn from a study of early T cells in non-severe SARS-CoV-2 infection. Study-wide context: RNA in bulk from unsorted whole blood was sequenced, and chains were unpaired.

The CDR3 loop spans 14 amino acids. J lost 1 base, V lost 4 bases, and 4 bases had no gene match. From germline, CDR1 is MNHNY and CDR2 SVGAGI (reference sequence). Study-level findings and limits: Reliance on VDJdb matching favored anti-spike CD8 responses; private and CD4 specificities were missed.

Unique molecular identifiers were affixed to single, distinct cDNA molecules. MiXCR was run by TCRdb on the 5' RACE reads, yielding one entry per CDR3 protein. The data contain roughly 36,000 distinct CDR3 sequences, less than 6% of them singletons. This TCR came from an adult who was a healthcare worker with PCR-confirmed SARS-CoV-2 infection or an uninfected control (not recorded which). The chain links TRBV6-6 to TRBJ2-7; 7 bases map to TRBD1. Sequencing was carried out using whole blood. CDR3 in DNA: TGTGCCAGCAGTTCCAGACAGGGTTCCTACGAGCAGTACTTC. Its protein product is CASSSRQGSYEQYF.